This is a list of T cell receptor beta chains from one sample in a study of T cells in Graves' hyperthyroidism and ophthalmopathy. TCRdb independently ran MiXCR on the multiplex PCR reads; one entry per CDR3 protein. Among fewer than 450,000 distinct CDR3 sequences listed, 17% were seen once. The sequencing sample was made of blood. Every receptor here comes from a woman under 40 with Graves' hyperthyroidism that later progressed to Graves' ophthalmopathy. Each CDR3 is given with its conserved first and last residue. A D gene is named only where the DNA matches it firmly. Expanded clones get a size class; other rows say once, few or many, or leave the size out.

D	size	V	J	DNA	CDR3
NA	NA	TRBV19	TRBJ2-6	TGTGCCAGTCAGGATTTCTCTGGGGCCAACGTCCTGACTTTC	CASQDFSGANVLTF
TRBD2	few	TRBV19	TRBJ2-2	TGTGCCAGTAGAAGTATAGGAGGACTAGCGGGAGATTCCCCAGGGGAGCTGTTTTTT	CASRSIGGLAGDSPGELFF
TRBD2	many	TRBV20-1	TRBJ2-7	TGCAGTGCTAGTGGGCTAGCGGGAGGGACCTCCTACGAGCAGTACTTC	CSASGLAGGTSYEQYF
NA	many	TRBV10-3	TRBJ2-7	NA	CAITSGQEYEQYF
NA	NA	TRBV5-1	TRBJ2-5	TGCGCCAGCAGCTTGGGCCAGAAAGAGACCCAATACTTC	CASSLGQKETQYF
TRBD2	NA	TRBV19	TRBJ2-1	TGTGCCAGTAGTATAGGACTAGCGGGAGCTGCTGATGAGCAGTTCTTC	CASSIGLAGAADEQFF
NA	NA	TRBV20-1	TRBJ1-6	TGCAGTGCTAGGGAAACGGGGAATTCACCCCTCCACTTT	CSARETGNSPLHF
TRBD1	many	TRBV7-9	TRBJ1-3	TGTGCCAGCAGCTCAATGGACAGGGGTTCTGGAAACACCATATATTTT	CASSSMDRGSGNTIYF
TRBD1	NA	TRBV18	TRBJ2-3	TGTGCCAGCTCACCAGGGTCACCCGGGACAGGACCCTTGTATACGCAGTATTTT	CASSPGSPGTGPLYTQYF
NA	many	TRBV3-1	TRBJ1-6	TGTGCCAGCAGCCAAGTAGGAGGGTTCGGTTCACCCCTCCACTTT	CASSQVGGFGSPLHF
NA	many	TRBV7-9	TRBJ2-1	TGTGCCAGCAGCTTAGGCGGACCCTACAATGAGCAGTTCTTC	CASSLGGPYNEQFF
TRBD2	many	TRBV7-6	TRBJ2-3	TGTGCCAGCAGCTTACTTCTAGCGGGAGATTTCAGCACAGATACGCAGTATTTT	CASSLLLAGDFSTDTQYF
NA	NA	TRBV6-1	TRBJ1-3	TGTGCCACTTCGGCCAGGGGTTCTGGAAACACCATATATTTT	CATSARGSGNTIYF
NA	few	TRBV5-1	TRBJ1-2	TGCGCCAGCAGCTTCGAACTGACCAACGTTTATGGCTACACCTTC	CASSFELTNVYGYTF
NA	NA	TRBV11-3	TRBJ1-2	TGTGCCAGCAGCTTAGGAGAAGTGGGCTACACCTTC	CASSLGEVGYTF
TRBD1	many	TRBV28	TRBJ1-5	TGTGCCAGTGGGACAGGGGACAATCAGCCCCAGCATTTT	CASGTGDNQPQHF
TRBD1	many	TRBV30	TRBJ2-7	TGTGCCGGGACAGGGGGGAGTGACGAGCAGTACTTC	CAGTGGSDEQYF
NA	many	TRBV11-2	TRBJ1-1	TGTGCCAGCAGCTCCCTCCGTGACACTGAAGCTTTCTTT	CASSSLRDTEAFF
TRBD1	many	TRBV12-3/TRBV12-4	TRBJ1-2	TGTGCCAGCAGAAAACAGGGGGGAGGCTATGGCTACACCTTC	CASRKQGGGYGYTF
NA	many	TRBV6-1	TRBJ2-5	TGTGCCAGCAGCCCCATTGGGGAGACCCAGTACTTC	CASSPIGETQYF
TRBD2	many	TRBV6-5	TRBJ2-5	TGTGCCAGCAGTTACTCGAATCTAGCGGGATTAGAGACCCAGTACTTC	CASSYSNLAGLETQYF
NA	many	TRBV28	TRBJ1-2	TGTGCCAGCAGAACCCTAGCGAACTATGGCTACACCTTC	CASRTLANYGYTF
NA	many	TRBV3-1	TRBJ1-1	TGTGCCAGCAGCCAAGAGGAGGACGCCGAGGCAGCTTTCTTT	CASSQEEDAEAAFF
NA	many	TRBV19	TRBJ1-5	TGTGCCAGTAGTATGGTGGGACCGGGGCCCCAGCATTTT	CASSMVGPGPQHF
TRBD2	NA	TRBV10-3	TRBJ2-5	TGTGCCATCAGTGAACGACTAGCGGCGTACCAAGAGACCCAGTACTTC	CAISERLAAYQETQYF
NA	many	TRBV5-1	TRBJ1-1	TGCGCCAGCAGCTTGGTGGCGGACTTCCAGAACACTGAAGCTTTCTTT	CASSLVADFQNTEAFF
NA	many	TRBV9	TRBJ1-1	TGTGCCAGCAGCCCCCCGGACGGGGCCCTGGACTCTTTCTTT	CASSPPDGALDSFF
TRBD1	many	TRBV29-1	TRBJ1-1	TGCAGCGTTGATCGAACCGGGACAGGGGGCTATGGCACTGAAGCTTTCTTT	CSVDRTGTGGYGTEAFF
NA	NA	TRBV9	TRBJ1-1	TGTGCCAGCAGCCCGCACCTCATGAACACTGAAGCTTTCTTT	CASSPHLMNTEAFF
NA	once	TRBV9	TRBJ2-7	TGTGCCAGCAGCGTAATGGGATACGAGCAGTACTTC	CASSVMGYEQYF
NA	NA	TRBV11-2	TRBJ1-1	TGTGCCAGCAGCTTAGGTGGGGGACCCATGAACACTGAAGCTTTCTTT	CASSLGGGPMNTEAFF
TRBD2	NA	TRBV29-1	TRBJ2-1	TGCAGCGTTGAGGGACTAGCGGGAGGAACCCTCTACAATGAGCAGTTCTTC	CSVEGLAGGTLYNEQFF
TRBD1	many	TRBV6-1	TRBJ2-7	TGTGCCAGCAGTACGCAGGGGGCGCTTACCTACGAGCAGTACTTC	CASSTQGALTYEQYF